Listed here are 30 T cell receptor beta chains from one sample, sequenced in a study of prognosis after radiotherapy for stage I lung cancer. The TCR beta CDR3 region was amplified from genomic DNA, with two rounds of multiplex PCR being used for the amplification. Primers were specific to each TRBV and TRBJ gene in first-round PCR. MiXCR, run by TCRdb on the multiplex PCR reads, gives a single entry per CDR3 protein. Counted here are around 28,000 distinct CDR3 sequences, 40% to 55% occurring once; the ten biggest clones make up approximately 16%. Material: PBMCs, obtained before or after stereotactic body radiation therapy (not recorded which). These receptors were collected from a donor at least 50 years old with non-small cell lung cancer.

The CDR3 DNA sequence: TGTGCCAACATCCGCGACTGGGTTTGGGGTGAACAGTACTTC. Translated: CANIRDWVWGEQYF. The genes are TRBV2 and TRBJ2-7; unclear D gene. The CDR3 is 14 amino acids. Germline CDR1 reads SNHLY; CDR2 reads FYNNEI. The V end lost 10 bases, the J end lost 10 bases, and 26 bases lay between the germline ends. The complete variable domain, with remaining parts taken from reference TRBV2 and TRBJ2-7, reads EPEVTQTPSHQVTQMGQEVILRCVPISNHLYFYWYRQILGQKVEFLVSFYNNEISEKSEIFDDQFSVERPDGSNFTLKIRSTKLEDSAMYFCANIRDWVWGEQYFGPGTRLTVT.

This clonotype occurred many times. V gene TRBV7-9 combines with J gene TRBJ1-6; no definite D call. Germline-derived CDR1 and CDR2 are SEHNR and FQNEAQ (reference sequence). Trimming took off 1 base at V and 7 bases at J, with 8 bases between the two ends. The length of the CDR3 is 14 residues. CDR3 DNA: TGTGCCAGCAGCTTAGTCCAGGCGAATTCACCCCTCCACTTT. Its translation: CASSLVQANSPLHF.

There are many counts of this clonotype. The V call is TRBV12-3 or TRBV12-4, the J call TRBJ2-2; 11 bases map to TRBD2. J lost 5 bases, V lost 5 bases, and 10 bases had no gene match. The length of the CDR3 is 17 residues. The CDR3 DNA sequence: TGTGCCAGCAGTCGCCAAACTAGCGGGAGAAGGACCGGGGAGCTGTTTTTT. Protein product: CASSRQTSGRRTGELFF.

This clonotype was counted many times. The V call is TRBV10-2, the J call TRBJ2-7; 7 bases are shared with TRBD2. V dropped 8 bases and J dropped 1; count of bases not matched to a gene: 5. The germline V gene encodes CDR1 WSHSY and CDR2 SAAADI. The CDR3 covers 13 residues. CDR3: CASGMRGSYEQYF. CDR3 nucleotide sequence: TGCGCCAGCGGGATGCGGGGGTCCTACGAGCAGTACTTC.

As regards this clonotype: This sequence is one base from a far larger clone and is likely a read error. The chain has TRBV6-8 and TRBJ2-3; D is undetermined. V lost 7 bases and J 4 bases, leaving 12 bases between the germline ends. Germline-derived CDR1 and CDR2 are MNHGY and SAAAGT. The CDR3 is made up of 13 amino acids. The CDR3 nucleotides read TGTGCCAGCACCCGCCGGTGGGCAGATACGCAGTATTTT. Its protein product is CASTRRWADTQYF.

At least ten counts were recorded for this clonotype. The J gene is TRBJ1-5, the V gene TRBV2, with TRBD1 matching 8 bases. The trim removed 2 bases at V and 7 bases at J, leaving 4 bases unmatched. Germline V gene lookup returns CDR1 SNHLY and CDR2 FYNNEI. CDR3 size: 14 residues. The DNA of the CDR3 is TGTGCCAGCAGTGAACAGGGGGCAGGGCAGCCCCAGCATTTT. This encodes CASSEQGAGQPQHF.

At least ten counts were recorded for this clonotype. The V and J genes are TRBV2 and TRBJ2-5, with TRBD2 matching over 9 bases. Germline V gene sequence: CDR1 SNHLY, CDR2 FYNNEI. V lost 6 bases and J lost 4; bases outside the gene matches: 6. This CDR3 comprises 14 residues. The CDR3 region is CASSASGKPETQYF. Written as DNA, the CDR3 is TGTGCCAGCAGCGCTAGCGGGAAGCCAGAGACCCAGTACTTC.

This clonotype has a count of ten or more. The chain carries TRBV5-6 and TRBJ2-1, with D possibly TRBD2 on 7 matching bases. Germline CDR1 SGHDT, CDR2 YYEEEE. Trimming removed 1 base at V and 5 bases at J, with 16 bases between. The CDR3 loop spans 16 amino acids. This chain's CDR3 is CASSLLGASGNNEQFF. The CDR3 nucleotides are TGTGCCAGCAGCTTGTTGGGGGCTAGCGGCAACAATGAGCAGTTCTTC.

For this clonotype: Given a far larger clone just one base away, this is likely a sequencing read error. The CDR3 region has the DNA TGTGCCAGCAGCCTAAACGGGGGGCATTATGGCTACACCTTC. Its translation is CASSLNGGHYGYTF. The chain joins TRBV7-8 to TRBJ1-2, with D possibly matching TRBD1 (6 bases). Trimming removed 5 bases at V and 5 bases at J, with 15 bases between. The CDR3 covers 14 residues. Per germline, CDR1 SGHVS and CDR2 FQNEAQ.

Points on this clonotype: A far larger clone is one base from this, pointing to a likely read error. The V call is TRBV6-2 or TRBV6-3, the J call TRBJ1-5; 12 bases align to TRBD1. Germline CDR1 MNHEY, CDR2 SVGEGT. V was clipped by 7 bases and J by 4 bases; unmatched bases: 8. This CDR3 has 16 amino acids. Here the CDR3 reads CASTAGDRGQNQPQHF. The CDR3 DNA is TGTGCCAGCACTGCCGGGGACAGGGGGCAAAATCAGCCCCAGCATTTT.

This clonotype was observed a few times. The CDR3 region is CASSVGQGRRETQYF. CDR3 nucleotides: TGCGCCAGCAGCGTGGGACAGGGTCGGCGAGAGACCCAGTACTTC. This rearrangement joins TRBV5-1 to TRBJ2-5; 9 nucleotides align to TRBD1. This CDR3 has 15 amino acids. Germline V gene sequence: CDR1 SGHRS, CDR2 YFSETQ. V gave up 4 bases and J gave up 4 bases; unmatched junction bases: 8.

In its sample, this clonotype was seen many times. The chain uses TRBV7-9 and TRBJ2-1, with 7 bases aligning to TRBD2. The CDR3 totals 15 residues. J was trimmed by 0 bases and V by 2 bases; bases with no gene match: 1. Germline assignment: CDR1 SEHNR and CDR2 FQNEAQ (reference sequence). CDR3 loop: CASSLRGSSYNEQFF. CDR3 coding DNA: TGTGCCAGCAGCTTACGCGGGAGCTCCTACAATGAGCAGTTCTTC.

The chain is built from TRBV24-1 and TRBJ2-1; tentatively, D is TRBD2 (6 bases). Per germline, CDR1 KGHDR and CDR2 SFDVKD. Trimming shortened V by 4 bases and J by 6 bases, and 9 bases separated the two germline ends. The CDR3 length is 13 residues. CDR3: CATSDRRVNEQFF. The DNA for the CDR3 is TGTGCCACCAGTGACAGGAGGGTCAATGAGCAGTTCTTC.

This clonotype was counted a few times. A far larger clone is a single base away, which makes a read error likely. The chain joins TRBV6-2 or TRBV6-3 to TRBJ1-5; TRBD1 is a possible D gene (5 bases). This CDR3 region has 13 residues. The V end lost 6 bases, the J end lost 10 bases, and 16 bases lay between the germline ends. Germline CDR1 MNHEY, CDR2 SVGEGT. CDR3 sequence reads: CASSPGWDHPQHF. CDR3 coding DNA: TGTGCCAGCAGCCCTGGCTGGGACCATCCCCAGCATTTT.

The genes are TRBV14 and TRBJ2-7; 14 bases fit TRBD2. This CDR3 comprises 19 residues. From germline, CDR1 is SGHDN and CDR2 FVKESK. Trimming removed 2 bases from V and 6 bases from J; junction bases left unmatched: 15. The CDR3 region has the DNA TGTGCCAGCAGCCAATTATTGGGGCAGGGACTAGCGGGAGATGGCGAGCAGTACTTC. It specifies CASSQLLGQGLAGDGEQYF.

The V gene is TRBV5-1, the J gene TRBJ2-2; no reliable D call. The length of the CDR3 is 15 residues. The V gene lost 1 base and the J gene lost 7 bases, with 14 bases spanning the gap. Germline V gene sequence: CDR1 SGHRS, CDR2 YFSETQ. The CDR3 DNA is TGCGCCAGCAGCTTGTACGCCTTACGGAACGGGGAGCTGTTTTTT. It codes for CASSLYALRNGELFF. The full variable domain, with the rest looked up from reference TRBV5-1 and TRBJ2-2, is KAGVTQTPRYLIKTRGQQVTLSCSPISGHRSVSWYQQTPGQGLQFLFEYFSETQRNKGNFPGRFSGRQFSNSRSEMNVSTLELGDSALYLCASSLYALRNGELFFGEGSRLTVL.

V usage is TRBV3-1 and J usage is TRBJ1-2, with D perhaps matching TRBD1 (5 bases). V was clipped by 3 bases and J by 9 bases, with 17 bases between them. Germline V gene data show CDR1 as LGHDT and CDR2 as YNNKEL (reference sequence). The CDR3 sequence is 14 residues long. The CDR3 protein is CASSQPAGPESYTF. As DNA, the CDR3 is TGTGCCAGCAGCCAGCCCGCGGGACCGGAAAGCTACACCTTC.

This clonotype was counted many times. The CDR3, as DNA: TGTGCCAGCAGCTTACTCGGAGAGACCCAGTACTTC. Protein: CASSLLGETQYF. The chain carries TRBV7-3 and TRBJ2-5; D is unclear. Germline-derived CDR1 and CDR2 are SGHTA and FQGTGA. The CDR3 has 12 residues. V was shortened by 2 bases and J by 4 bases, with 5 bases between the two germline ends.

The chain couples TRBV9 to TRBJ2-1, with TRBD2 identical over 7 bases. The CDR3 is 16 amino acids. V lost 0 bases to trimming and J lost 0 bases; unmatched junction nucleotides: 3. CDR1 SGDLS and CDR2 YYNGEE come from the germline V gene. For the CDR3, the DNA is TGTGCCAGCAGCGTAGTTGGGGGGGGCTCCTACAATGAGCAGTTCTTC. It is translated as CASSVVGGGSYNEQFF.

This clonotype appeared once. Relative to the germline gene, one junction end is altered; a read error may explain this. The J gene is TRBJ2-1, the V gene TRBV6-9; TRBD2 aligns across 10 bases. CDR3 length equals 16 residues. Germline V gene lookup returns CDR1 MNHGY and CDR2 SVAAGI. CDR3 region: CASSSGAGGPYNEHFF. CDR3 nucleotides: TGTGCCAGTAGTTCCGGAGCGGGAGGGCCCTACAATGAGCATTTCTTC.

The V gene is TRBV11-3, the J gene TRBJ2-4; D ambiguous. The CDR3 is 12 amino acids. With 6 bases removed from V and 6 bases from J, the gap between germline ends came to 9 bases. In germline, CDR1 is SGHNT, CDR2 YENEEA. The CDR3 loop reads CASRPTPNIQYF. The CDR3 DNA sequence: TGTGCCAGCAGACCGACACCAAACATTCAGTACTTC.

This clonotype was detected many times. The gene calls are TRBV7-8 and TRBJ1-5, with D unclear. The CDR3 is 14 amino acids. Per germline, CDR1 SGHVS and CDR2 FQNEAQ. V was pared by 5 bases and J by 9 bases, with 17 bases between. In nucleotides, the CDR3 is TGTGCCAGCAGCCCCGACGAGGGCAGTCGGCCCCAGCATTTT. It specifies CASSPDEGSRPQHF. Using reference TRBV7-8 and TRBJ1-5 for the parts outside the CDR3, the full variable domain is GAGVSQSPRYKVAKRGQDVALRCDPISGHVSLFWYQQALGQGPEFLTYFQNEAQLDKSGLPSDRFFAERPEGSVSTLKIQRTQQEDSAVYLCASSPDEGSRPQHFGDGTRLSIL.

About this clonotype itself: The DNA is left out, because the CDR3 cannot be placed on it with certainty; the CDR3 is given as TCRdb lists it. The chain combines TRBV5-1 with TRBJ2-7; the table assigns TRBD1, which was not confirmed against the DNA. CDR1 SGHRS and CDR2 YFSETQ come from the germline V gene. The CDR3 length equals 15 residues, ends included. CDR3 sequence reads: CASSFGPGESYEQYF.

This rearrangement joins TRBV4-3 to TRBJ2-2; possibly TRBD1 for D (5 bases). V lost 8 bases and J lost 7, with 14 bases in between. This CDR3 is 13 amino acids long. Germline V CDR1 and CDR2: LGHNA, YSLEER. CDR3 residues: CASAYQRGGELFF. Written as DNA, the CDR3 is TGCGCCAGCGCGTATCAAAGGGGCGGGGAGCTGTTTTTT.

The chain recombines TRBV5-1 with TRBJ1-2; a possible D gene is TRBD1 (5 bases). The CDR3 spans 14 residues. V was shortened by 0 bases and J by 2 bases, with 8 bases between the two germline ends. Germline-derived CDR1 and CDR2 are SGHRS and YFSETQ. The CDR3 DNA sequence: TGCGCCAGCAGCTTGGGGCAGGGAAACTATGGCTACACCTTC. It translates to CASSLGQGNYGYTF.

A note on this clonotype: Sequence at one end of the junction differs from germline and may be a read error. CDR3 nucleotides: TGTGCCAGCAGGGATTGGGGGAACTCATCCCTCCAATTT. It translates to CASRDWGNSSLQF. This rearrangement joins TRBV27 to TRBJ1-6, with a possible D match to TRBD1 (5 bases). The CDR3 loop spans 13 amino acids. CDR1 MNHEY and CDR2 SMNVEV come from the germline V gene (reference sequence).

This clonotype was recorded many times. The CDR3 DNA is TGTGCCAGCAGCTTAGTGGCAGAGACCCAGTACTTC. Encoded protein: CASSLVAETQYF. The chain recombines TRBV7-2 with TRBJ2-5; D unresolved. V lost 1 base, J lost 4 bases, and 4 bases lay in between. The CDR3 extends over 12 amino acids. Germline V gene sequence: CDR1 SGHTA, CDR2 FQGNSA.

This clonotype was observed at least ten times. The V gene is TRBV14, the J gene TRBJ1-4, with D possibly TRBD1 on 5 matching bases. The CDR3 runs 13 residues. The V gene's germline CDR1 is SGHDN and CDR2 FVKESK. Between the trimmed V and J ends, which lost 4 bases and 8 bases, there was a span of 11 bases. The CDR3 is CASSRDRAEKLFF. The DNA of the CDR3 is TGTGCCAGCAGCCGGGACCGAGCCGAAAAACTGTTTTTT.

About this clonotype itself: No conserved phenylalanine or tryptophan ends this CDR3, so it is likely a read error. The rearrangement joins TRBV6-2 or TRBV6-3 to TRBJ1-5; D is uncertain. V was clipped by 5 bases and J by 5 bases, with 13 bases between them. The germline V gene has CDR1 MNHEY and CDR2 SVGEGT. This CDR3 region has 14 residues. In nucleotides, the CDR3 is TGTGCCAGCAGTCGGGATACGGGTTATCAGCCCCAGCATTCT. Its protein is CASSRDTGYQPQHS.

This chain uses TRBV2 with TRBJ2-5; D not certain. V was cut by 6 bases and J by 0 bases, with 11 bases left in between. The CDR3 totals 14 residues. Germline CDR1 and CDR2: SNHLY and FYNNEI. CDR3 amino acids: CASSGGSDQETQYF. Here the CDR3 DNA reads TGTGCCAGCAGCGGTGGGTCCGACCAAGAGACCCAGTACTTC.